This section outlines one T cell receptor beta chain sequence together with its context. V lost 0 bases and J lost 7; bases outside the gene matches: 6. The CDR3 is made up of 16 amino acids. Germline V CDR1 and CDR2: MRHNA, SNTAGT. The data originate from a study of blood T cell repertoires in COVID-19. In the study overall: T cells, B-cell-depleted T cells, or PBMCs provided the cDNA or gDNA that served as material.

Original handling: Estimated nucleated cell counts came from reference gene primer amplification. Clones were read by immunoSEQ multiplex PCR, and TCRdb kept only the in-frame ones, dropping some. Clonal size and the V and J genes are those of that table, whereas D and trimming came from the DNA. Of approximately 210,000 clones in the sample, approximately 91% were seen once. V gene TRBV6-4 combines with J gene TRBJ2-1, with 10 bases fitting TRBD2. The specimen sequenced was peripheral blood. The receptor's source is a woman in her thirties or forties with acute or convalescent COVID-19. CDR3 sequence: CASSDSWGLARNEQFF. CDR3 DNA sequence: TGTGCCAGCAGTGACTCGTGGGGACTAGCGAGAAATGAGCAGTTCTTC.